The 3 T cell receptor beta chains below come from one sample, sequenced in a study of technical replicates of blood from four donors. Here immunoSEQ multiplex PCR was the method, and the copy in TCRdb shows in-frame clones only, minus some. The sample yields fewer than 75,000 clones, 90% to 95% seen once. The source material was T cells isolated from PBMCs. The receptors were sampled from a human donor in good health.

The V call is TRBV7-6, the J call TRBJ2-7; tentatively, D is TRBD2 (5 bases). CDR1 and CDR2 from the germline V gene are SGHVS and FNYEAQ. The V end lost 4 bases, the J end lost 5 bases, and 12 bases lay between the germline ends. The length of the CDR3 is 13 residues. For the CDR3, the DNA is TGTGCCAGCAGCTGGACCCGGGGAGACGAGCAGTACTTC. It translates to CASSWTRGDEQYF.

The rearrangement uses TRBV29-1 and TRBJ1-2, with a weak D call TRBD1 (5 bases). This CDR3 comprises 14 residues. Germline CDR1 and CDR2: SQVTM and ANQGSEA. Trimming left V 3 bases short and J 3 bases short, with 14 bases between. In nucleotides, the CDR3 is TGCAGCGTTGAGGGGATGGAGGGGCACTATGGCTACACCTTC. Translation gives CSVEGMEGHYGYTF.

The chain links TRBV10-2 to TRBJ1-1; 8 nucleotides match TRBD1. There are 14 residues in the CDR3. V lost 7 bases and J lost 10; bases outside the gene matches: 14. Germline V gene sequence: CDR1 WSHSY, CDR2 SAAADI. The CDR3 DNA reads TGCGCCAGCACTGACCTCGGGACAGGCAGGGCAGCTTTCTTT. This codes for CASTDLGTGRAAFF.